This section outlines one T cell receptor (beta chain) sequence together with its context. This CDR3 is built from 16 residues. Germline CDR1 and CDR2: WSHSY and SAAADI. The V gene lost 0 bases and the J gene lost 0 bases, with 10 bases spanning the gap. The data were taken from a study of shared clonotypes between healthy human individuals. In replicate PCRs of sorted subsets, roughly 210 ng DNA, approximately 32,000 T cell genomes, was used. Sequenced by immunoSEQ multiplex PCR; TCRdb stores in-frame clones only, minus some. This table holds some 580,000 clones, roughly 98% found once. It was CD45RO-negative cells, positively selected for CCR7, that made up naive CD8 cells, with terminally differentiated effector memory CD45RA+ cells excluded.

V and J are TRBV10-2 and TRBJ2-3; the D is unclear. The sample was naive CD8+ T cells sorted from blood. This TCR derives from a man aged 30 to 39 in good health. CDR3 nucleotide sequence: TGCGCCAGCAGTGAGTCGACGGCATATAGCACAGATACGCAGTATTTT. Its protein is CASSESTAYSTDTQYF.